This T cell receptor (beta chain) derives from a study of blood T cell repertoires in COVID-19. For the study at large: Both acute and convalescent COVID-19 samples were obtained from the United States, Italy and Spain. PBMCs, B-cell-depleted T cells, or T cells provided the cDNA or gDNA that made up the material.

As processed by the authors: Reference gene primer amplification gave estimated nucleated cell counts. The repertoire was sequenced with immunoSEQ multiplex PCR; TCRdb's copy has only in-frame clones and lacks some. D and trimming were read from the DNA, whereas the V and J calls and clone size are those reported in that table. The table lists 63,000 or so clones, around four fifths of them singletons. In germline, CDR1 is LNHNV, CDR2 YYDKDF (reference sequence). V was clipped by 5 bases and J by 6 bases, with 13 bases between them. The CDR3 is 13 residues long. The clonotype originates from a human donor in a cohort sampled during active COVID-19. This chain links TRBV15 with TRBJ1-2; D is perhaps TRBD1 (6 bases). What was sequenced was peripheral blood. The CDR3 here is CATSRNNRDGYTF. The CDR3 DNA reads as TGTGCCACCAGCCGAAATAACAGGGATGGCTACACCTTC.